The rows below give T cell receptor beta chains drawn from one sample of a study of blood T cell repertoires in COVID-19. The protocol was immunoSEQ multiplex PCR, while the TCRdb copy is restricted to in-frame clones and leaves out a portion. This repertoire shows just over 250,000 clones, approximately 89% found once; its top ten account for over 2%. Sample: peripheral blood. Receptor source: a woman in her forties or fifties with acute or convalescent COVID-19. CDR3s leave out the opening cysteine and the closing phenylalanine or tryptophan. Fields, in order: J gene, CDR3 length, V gene, clone size, CDR3 protein. The listing skips clone size in some rows; elsewhere it reads once, few, many or a size class.

>TRBJ2-1|11|TRBV7-3|-
ASSLTANNEQF
>TRBJ2-1|19|TRBV28|-
ASSSPTGTSGGRVSYNEQF
>TRBJ2-1|12|TRBV24-1|-
ASSLAGVSGEQF
>TRBJ2-1|18|TRBV28|-
ASSTRTGYAIRSSYNEQF
>TRBJ1-2|12|TRBV7-9|-
ASSVLGQGVGYT
>TRBJ2-2|16|TRBV5-5|-
ASSLSIWSGGRTGELF
>TRBJ2-1|17|TRBV7-6|-
ASSPFGTSGRGSYNEQF
>TRBJ2-6|10|TRBV10-3|-
AISKDSNVLT
>TRBJ2-2|11|TRBV27|-
ASRTGSTGELF
>TRBJ2-5|14|TRBV19|-
ASSIRTGDVSETQY
>TRBJ1-2|12|TRBV25-1|-
ASSARTELYGYT
>TRBJ1-1|12|TRBV19|-
ASSMGQLNTEAF
>TRBJ1-5|14|TRBV14|-
ASSQMGLYSNQPQH
>TRBJ1-2|13|TRBV9|-
ASSVAPSEGQDYT
>TRBJ2-3|12|TRBV6-5|-
ASSLADLGDTQY
>TRBJ2-7|10|TRBV6-6|-
ASGPGGVEQY
>TRBJ2-2|14|TRBV5-1|-
ASSLTTGGDTGELF
>TRBJ2-1|15|TRBV4-2|-
ASSPESRTSGRGEQF
>TRBJ2-7|11|TRBV12-3/TRBV12-4|-
ASSPSDSYEQY
>TRBJ1-2|13|TRBV28|-
ASSFRGQPNYGYT
>TRBJ1-2|14|TRBV7-2|-
ASSLRAFSLNYGYT
>TRBJ2-1|11|TRBV6-1|-
ASSEALGYEQF
>TRBJ1-5|13|TRBV2|-
ASSVSGALHQPQH
>TRBJ2-7|16|TRBV20-1|-
SASGDRGRFRDSYEQY
>TRBJ2-1|10|TRBV2|-
AIRQGNNEQF
>TRBJ2-1|15|TRBV4-1|few
ASSQDLRASGYNEQF